The clone carrying this T cell receptor (beta chain) was seen more than once but under ten times. Its specificity is not known. The CDR3 has 13 residues. Germline CDR1 reads SQVTM; CDR2 reads ANQGSEA. Deletions cut 2 bases from V and 4 bases from J, with 11 bases between. TCRdb re-called the 5' RACE reads through MiXCR, storing one row per CDR3 protein. Among around 400,000 distinct CDR3 sequences listed, roughly 24% were seen once. This sample was taken from a study of T-cell memory formation after mild COVID-19. About the research overall: TCR clusters were mostly confined to one donor each. Whole-study results and caveats: Cross-reactive memory seemingly joined, as some responding clones were found in pre-infection memory.

The rearrangement joins TRBV29-1 to TRBJ1-2; a weak D match, TRBD1 (5 bases). Sequenced input: PBMCs or a T cell subset sorted from them (not recorded which). The clonotype was recovered from an adult woman who had mild COVID-19 (a few samples of this study predate the infection). Cell type and time point are not known. In nucleotides, the CDR3 is TGCAGCGTTGAAATAGGGGACGGCTATGGCTACACCTTC. It yields the protein CSVEIGDGYGYTF.